These 21 T cell receptor beta chains share one sample of origin, sequenced in a study of shared T cell receptors in the human thymus. Some clones are missing from TCRdb's copy, which holds only in-frame ones; the method was immunoSEQ multiplex PCR. The table lists about 380,000 clones, around 93% of them singletons. The sample comprised thymocytes. The receptors shown here come from a human donor.

This CDR3 is CSVGLAGAGGELFF. Written as DNA, the CDR3 is TGCAGCGTTGGGCTAGCGGGAGCGGGCGGGGAGCTGTTTTTT. The V gene is TRBV29-1, the J gene TRBJ2-2, with TRBD2 identical over 10 bases. V lost 4 bases and J lost 7; bases outside the gene matches: 6. The CDR3 length is 14 residues. In germline, CDR1 is SQVTM, CDR2 ANQGSEA.

This chain joins TRBV5-8 and TRBJ2-7, with D unclear. CDR3 size: 13 residues. The germline CDR1 and CDR2 sequences are SGHTS and YDEGEE. Trimming removed 4 bases from V and 8 bases from J, with 16 bases in between. The CDR3 region has the DNA TGTGCCAGCAGCCAAAAGAACCTTTTTCAGCAGTACTTC. This sequence encodes CASSQKNLFQQYF.

This clone was seen once. V gene TRBV19 combines with J gene TRBJ1-1; D possibly corresponds to TRBD1 (6 bases). Germline-derived CDR1 and CDR2 are LNHDA and SQIVND (reference sequence). The CDR3 totals 13 residues. V was shortened by 6 bases and J by 4 bases, with 12 bases between the two germline ends. CDR3 region: CASRHSGVTEAFF. The CDR3 nucleotides are TGTGCCAGTAGACACTCAGGGGTCACTGAAGCTTTCTTT.

This chain connects TRBV4-2 to TRBJ2-5, with 7 bases lining up with TRBD2. Per germline, CDR1 LGHNA and CDR2 YNFKEQ. The junction had 10 bases not matched to a gene; V was cut back by 4 bases and J by 5 bases. This CDR3 region has 15 residues. CDR3 in DNA: TGTGCCAGCAGCCCCGGGGAGGCGGGAGATGAGACCCAGTACTTC. Translated, it gives CASSPGEAGDETQYF.

This chain links TRBV4-2 with TRBJ1-2; D is unclear. Per the germline V gene, CDR1 is LGHNA and CDR2 is YNFKEQ. V lost 5 bases and J 8 bases, leaving 21 bases between the germline ends. This CDR3 has 15 residues. CDR3 amino acids: CASSMGDTHFDGYTF. CDR3 bases: TGTGCCAGCAGCATGGGAGACACCCATTTTGACGGCTACACCTTC.

This rearrangement joins TRBV30 to TRBJ1-5, with no clear D. Germline assignment: CDR1 GTSNPN and CDR2 SVGIG (reference sequence). This CDR3 comprises 16 residues. The germline V and J ends were trimmed by 0 bases and 3 bases, with 15 bases remaining between them. CDR3 nucleotide sequence: TGTGCCTGGAGTGTACTTGGGCCGCTATACAATCAGCCCCAGCATTTT. It specifies CAWSVLGPLYNQPQHF.

This sequence joins TRBV28 and TRBJ1-4, with D perhaps matching TRBD1 (5 bases). CDR3 size: 15 residues. The germline V and J ends were trimmed by 6 bases and 2 bases, with 13 bases remaining between them. Germline V gene sequence: CDR1 MDHEN, CDR2 SYDVKM. The chain's CDR3 is CASSLSSGTNEKLFF. In nucleotides, the CDR3 is TGTGCCAGCAGCCTGTCGTCAGGGACTAATGAAAAACTGTTTTTT.

CDR3 region: CASSPDERSITDTQYF. The CDR3 nucleotides are TGTGCCAGCTCACCGGACGAGCGGAGCATCACAGATACGCAGTATTTT. V and J are TRBV18 and TRBJ2-3, with D possibly matching TRBD2 (5 bases). The V end was cut by 3 bases, the J end by 2 bases, with 15 bases between. The CDR3 is made up of 16 amino acids. CDR1 KGHSH and CDR2 LQKENI come from the germline V gene.

This chain joins TRBV7-6 and TRBJ1-2, with 9 nucleotides matching TRBD1. Germline V lookup: CDR1 SGHVS, CDR2 FNYEAQ. This CDR3 has 12 amino acids. Trimming at V came to 10 bases and at J to 7 bases, leaving 7 bases not matched to a gene. The CDR3 region is CATTGGGTGYTF. The CDR3 DNA is TGTGCCACGACAGGGGGGGGTACTGGCTACACCTTC.

The chain recombines TRBV4-2 with TRBJ2-7, with D perhaps given as TRBD1 or TRBD2 (5 bases each). V was clipped by 0 bases and J by 4 bases, with 19 bases between them. CDR3 length equals 17 residues. Germline CDR1 LGHNA, CDR2 YNFKEQ. The CDR3 reads CASSQEVIATASYEQYF. Here the CDR3 DNA reads TGTGCCAGCAGCCAAGAGGTTATAGCGACAGCTAGTTACGAGCAGTACTTC.

This chain connects TRBV9 to TRBJ1-1; TRBD1 aligns across 7 bases. The trim removed 0 bases at V and 11 bases at J, leaving 10 bases unmatched. This CDR3 comprises 14 residues. CDR1 is SGDLS, CDR2 YYNGEE, per germline. CDR3 bases: TGTGCCAGCAGCGTAGCTGGAGACAGGGTCGGGGCTTTCTTT. It yields the protein CASSVAGDRVGAFF. Together with reference TRBV9 and TRBJ1-1, the CDR3 gives the full variable domain: DSGVTQTPKHLITATGQRVTLRCSPRSGDLSVYWYQQSLDQGLQFLIQYYNGEERAKGNILERFSAQQFPDLHSELNLSSLELGDSALYFCASSVAGDRVGAFFGQGTRLTVV.

The rearrangement uses TRBV13 and TRBJ1-3; possibly TRBD1 for D (5 bases). The CDR3 is 15 amino acids. V was pared by 0 bases and J by 4 bases, with 10 bases between. Per germline, CDR1 PRHDT and CDR2 FYEKMQ (reference sequence). In DNA, the CDR3 is TGTGCCAGCAGCTTAGGCTGGGGCGGCGGAAACACCATATATTTT. The encoded protein is CASSLGWGGGNTIYF.

The chain recombines TRBV6-1 with TRBJ2-2; D gene unclear. The V gene lost 4 bases and the J gene lost 5 bases, with 8 bases spanning the gap. Germline V gene sequence: CDR1 MNHNS, CDR2 SASEGT. There are 13 residues in the CDR3. The CDR3, as DNA: TGTGCCAGCAGTGGGCGGTTTACCGGGGAGCTGTTTTTT. Protein product: CASSGRFTGELFF.

The chain combines TRBV29-1 with TRBJ2-7, with 8 nucleotides matching TRBD1. The CDR3 is made up of 13 amino acids. Germline V gene lookup returns CDR1 SQVTM and CDR2 ANQGSEA. The V gene end was trimmed by 7 bases and the J gene end by 4 bases; junction bases not matched to a gene: 9. CDR3 nucleotide sequence: TGCAGCGCCGTTGGACAGGGCATATACGAGCAGTACTTC. As protein: CSAVGQGIYEQYF.

The rearrangement uses TRBV27 and TRBJ2-7; 8 bases match TRBD2. The CDR3 contains 15 residues. From germline, CDR1 is MNHEY and CDR2 SMNVEV (reference sequence). J gave up 3 bases and V 3 bases, and 7 bases lay outside the gene matches. As DNA, the CDR3 is TGTGCCAGCAGTTTGGTTGCGGGAGGCTACTACGAGCAGTACTTC. Encoded protein: CASSLVAGGYYEQYF.

CDR3 region: CASSQDLGDRGIVGYTF. CDR3 DNA: TGTGCCAGCAGCCAAGATCTTGGTGACAGGGGGATAGTTGGCTACACCTTC. V usage is TRBV14 and J usage is TRBJ1-2; 9 nucleotides line up with TRBD1. Germline V gene sequence: CDR1 SGHDN, CDR2 FVKESK. V trimming: 0 bases; J trimming: 7 bases; junction bases outside the gene matches: 12. CDR3 size: 17 residues.

This chain links TRBV19 with TRBJ2-3; 9 bases are shared with TRBD2. Per the germline V gene, CDR1 is LNHDA and CDR2 is SQIVND (reference sequence). This CDR3 region has 16 residues. V trimming: 7 bases; J trimming: 0 bases; junction bases outside the gene matches: 8. The CDR3 sequence: CASMRTSAPSTDTQYF. In DNA, the CDR3 is TGTGCCAGTATGAGGACTAGCGCTCCTAGCACAGATACGCAGTATTTT.

This chain connects TRBV7-9 to TRBJ1-3; 7 bases are a match to TRBD1. There are 16 residues in the CDR3. The germline CDR1 and CDR2 sequences are SEHNR and FQNEAQ (reference sequence). The V gene end was trimmed by 5 bases and the J gene end by 3 bases; junction bases not matched to a gene: 10. This CDR3 reads CASSADRDSNGNTIYF. In DNA form, the CDR3 reads TGTGCCAGCAGCGCAGACCGGGACAGCAATGGAAACACCATATATTTT.

With regard to this clone: Other DNA sequences in the same sample also yield this CDR3. DNA of the CDR3: TGCGCCAGCAGCTTGGGACCCAACTATGGCTACACCTTC. Protein sequence: CASSLGPNYGYTF. The V call is TRBV5-1, the J call TRBJ1-2; D remains ambiguous. The germline V and J ends were trimmed by 0 bases and 2 bases, with 5 bases remaining between them. Per germline, CDR1 SGHRS and CDR2 YFSETQ. This CDR3 has 13 residues.

CDR3 bases: TGTGCCAGCAGTTTAACGGCCGGGGAGCTGTTTTTT. Translating gives CASSLTAGELFF. V and J are TRBV28 and TRBJ2-2; no definite D call. Trimming pared 2 bases from V and 6 bases from J, leaving 4 bases between. The CDR3 loop spans 12 amino acids. Germline CDR1 MDHEN, CDR2 SYDVKM.

V and J are TRBV9 and TRBJ2-2; the match to TRBD2 covers 8 bases. V was clipped by 7 bases and J by 5 bases; unmatched bases: 7. The CDR3 spans 14 residues. Germline assignment: CDR1 SGDLS and CDR2 YYNGEE. The CDR3 nucleotides read TGTGCCAGCCGGGTGACTAGCGTTACCGGGGAGCTGTTTTTT. Protein sequence: CASRVTSVTGELFF.